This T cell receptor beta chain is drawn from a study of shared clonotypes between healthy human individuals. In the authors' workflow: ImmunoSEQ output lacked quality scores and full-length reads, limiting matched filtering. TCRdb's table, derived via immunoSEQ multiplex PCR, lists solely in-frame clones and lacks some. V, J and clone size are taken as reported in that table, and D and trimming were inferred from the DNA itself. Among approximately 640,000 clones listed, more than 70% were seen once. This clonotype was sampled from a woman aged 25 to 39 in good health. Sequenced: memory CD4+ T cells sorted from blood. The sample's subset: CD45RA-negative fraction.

CDR3 in DNA: TGTGCCAGCAGCTTTAGGCCTTTAGGTACTGAAGCTTTCTTT. This encodes CASSFRPLGTEAFF. This chain joins TRBV7-8 and TRBJ1-1; D is undetermined. Deletions cut 3 bases from V and 5 bases from J, with 13 bases between. This CDR3 has 14 amino acids. Germline CDR1 SGHVS, CDR2 FQNEAQ.